This entry lists 18 T cell receptor beta chains sequenced from one sample in a study of identifying expanded T cells in peripheral blood. The assay was immunoSEQ multiplex PCR, and TCRdb's table has in-frame clones only and misses some. The table includes 75,000 to 95,000 clones, roughly 85% detected once. The sample comprised blood. These receptors all come from a person aged 18 to 75 in good health.

This CDR3 is CASRTLTRATNEKLFF. The CDR3 DNA follows: TGTGCCAGTAGGACCCTGACAAGGGCAACTAATGAAAAACTGTTTTTT. The V call is TRBV19, the J call TRBJ1-4; D is unresolved. The CDR3 covers 16 residues. V was pared by 6 bases and J by 0 bases, with 14 bases between. Germline V gene lookup returns CDR1 LNHDA and CDR2 SQIVND (reference sequence).

The chain employs TRBV6-5 and TRBJ1-1, with D tentatively TRBD1 (5 bases). The V gene lost 5 bases and the J gene lost 4 bases, with 14 bases spanning the gap. CDR3 length: 14 amino acids. Germline V lookup: CDR1 MNHEY, CDR2 SVGAGI. CDR3 residues: CASSPEHGATEAFF. DNA for the CDR3: TGTGCCAGCAGTCCCGAGCACGGGGCCACTGAAGCTTTCTTT.

The rearrangement links TRBV19 to TRBJ1-1; D may be TRBD1 (5 bases). V lost 3 bases and J lost 4, with 18 bases in between. The CDR3 is 16 amino acids. Germline V gives CDR1 LNHDA, CDR2 SQIVND (reference sequence). The CDR3 DNA reads as TGTGCCAGTAGTATTGGGGAAGTGGGGGGAGGCACTGAAGCTTTCTTT. Protein: CASSIGEVGGGTEAFF.

The chain links TRBV6-5 to TRBJ2-7; D not certain. The germline gives CDR1 MNHEY, CDR2 SVGAGI. Trimming took off 5 bases at V and 2 bases at J, with 7 bases between the two ends. The CDR3 is made up of 12 amino acids. In nucleotides, the CDR3 is TGTGCCAGCAGTCGACGCCCCTACGAGCAGTACTTC. Its translation: CASSRRPYEQYF.

This chain links TRBV2 with TRBJ1-1; maybe TRBD1 (5 bases). CDR3 length equals 15 residues. Per the germline V gene, CDR1 is SNHLY and CDR2 is FYNNEI. V lost 6 bases and J lost 0, with 14 bases in between. CDR3 DNA: TGTGCCAGCAGGGACGCGACAGTATTGAACACTGAAGCTTTCTTT. Translation gives CASRDATVLNTEAFF.

This clone was seen only a few times. The chain is built from TRBV5-1 and TRBJ2-3; 7 bases are a match to TRBD2. CDR1 and CDR2 from the germline V gene are SGHRS and YFSETQ. V shed 0 bases and J 1 base; nucleotides not matched to a gene: 2. The CDR3 runs 15 residues. This chain's CDR3 is CASSLGTRGTDTQYF. For the CDR3, the DNA is TGCGCCAGCAGCTTGGGGACTAGGGGCACAGATACGCAGTATTTT.

The rearrangement joins TRBV11-3 to TRBJ2-5; D unclear. The germline V and J ends were trimmed by 0 bases and 4 bases, with 6 bases remaining between them. Germline CDR1 and CDR2: SGHNT and YENEEA. The CDR3 totals 13 residues. In DNA form, the CDR3 reads TGTGCCAGCAGCTTAGAACAAGGAGAGACCCAGTACTTC. Translated, it gives CASSLEQGETQYF.

V usage is TRBV27 and J usage is TRBJ2-1; the D is unclear. Germline V CDR1 and CDR2: MNHEY, SMNVEV (reference sequence). Trimming removed 2 bases from V and 0 bases from J, with 2 bases in between. The CDR3 is made up of 13 amino acids. CDR3 DNA: TGTGCCAGCAGTTTAGGCTCCTACAATGAGCAGTTCTTC. This gives the protein CASSLGSYNEQFF.

V is TRBV7-9 and J is TRBJ1-2; D is uncertain. CDR3 length: 12 residues. The germline CDR1 and CDR2 sequences are SEHNR and FQNEAQ (reference sequence). The V and J ends lost 7 bases and 4 bases respectively, with 10 bases between them. CDR3 DNA: TGTGCCAGCACCTCAGGATTCTATGGCTACACCTTC. It is translated as CASTSGFYGYTF.

This chain joins TRBV7-8 and TRBJ2-6; TRBD2 matches at 11 bases. The CDR3 is 19 amino acids. J lost 4 bases, V lost 3 bases, and 11 bases had no gene match. Germline V gene data show CDR1 as SGHVS and CDR2 as FQNEAQ. The CDR3 protein is CASSFALAGGPLGANVLTF. The CDR3 nucleotides read TGTGCCAGCAGCTTCGCGTTAGCGGGGGGGCCATTGGGGGCCAACGTCCTGACTTTC.

The rearrangement links TRBV27 to TRBJ1-6; D unresolved. V was pared by 6 bases and J by 0 bases, with 0 bases between. In germline, CDR1 is MNHEY, CDR2 SMNVEV (reference sequence). The length of the CDR3 is 12 residues. The CDR3 protein is CASSSYNSPLHF. The CDR3, as DNA: TGTGCCAGCAGCTCCTATAATTCACCCCTCCACTTT.

A few counts support this clone. The chain couples TRBV30 to TRBJ1-6; D unclear. The CDR3 runs to 14 residues. Per the germline V gene, CDR1 is GTSNPN and CDR2 is SVGIG (reference sequence). V lost 5 bases and J 2 bases, leaving 10 bases between the germline ends. The CDR3 spells CAWAEGPYNSPLHF. Here the CDR3 DNA reads TGTGCCTGGGCGGAGGGCCCCTATAATTCACCCCTCCACTTT.

This sequence joins TRBV4-1 and TRBJ2-2; D unresolved. Between the trimmed V and J ends, which lost 4 bases and 0 bases, there was a span of 3 bases. Germline values: CDR1 MGHRA, CDR2 YSYEKL. The CDR3 is made up of 13 amino acids. The CDR3 nucleotides read TGCGCCAGCAGCCCAACGAACACCGGGGAGCTGTTTTTT. Its protein is CASSPTNTGELFF.

V is TRBV7-2 and J is TRBJ1-5; 7 nucleotides match TRBD1. Per germline, CDR1 SGHTA and CDR2 FQGNSA. The CDR3 totals 14 residues. J lost 7 bases, V lost 1 base, and 4 bases had no gene match. Written as DNA, the CDR3 is TGTGCCAGCAGCTTAGGACAGGGCGGGCAGCCCCAGCATTTT. Protein product: CASSLGQGGQPQHF.

Only one count was recorded for this clone. The rearrangement joins TRBV5-1 to TRBJ2-1; 13 positions agree with TRBD2. Trimming cost V 4 bases and J 8 bases; bases outside gene matches: 6. The CDR3 runs to 15 residues. Germline V lookup: CDR1 SGHRS, CDR2 YFSETQ. The CDR3 DNA reads as TGCGCCAGCAGCGTCACTAGCGGGGGGGCCTATGAGCAGTTCTTC. It codes for CASSVTSGGAYEQFF.

This chain uses TRBV29-1 with TRBJ2-2; D uncertain. This CDR3 has 13 amino acids. CDR1 is SQVTM and CDR2 is ANQGSEA in the germline V gene. Trimming left V 3 bases short and J 3 bases short, with 8 bases between. CDR3 in DNA: TGCAGCGTTGATGGGCAAGACACCGGGGAGCTGTTTTTT. It translates to CSVDGQDTGELFF.

The chain couples TRBV9 to TRBJ1-5, with D unresolved. Looked up from germline, CDR1 is SGDLS and CDR2 is YYNGEE. V lost 3 bases, J lost 0 bases, and 10 bases lay in between. This CDR3 is built from 15 residues. The DNA of the CDR3 is TGTGCCAGCAGCGCGACTTATGGTAGCAATCAGCCCCAGCATTTT. Its translation: CASSATYGSNQPQHF. The full variable domain, rest sourced from reference TRBV9 and TRBJ1-5, is DSGVTQTPKHLITATGQRVTLRCSPRSGDLSVYWYQQSLDQGLQFLIQYYNGEERAKGNILERFSAQQFPDLHSELNLSSLELGDSALYFCASSATYGSNQPQHFGDGTRLSIL.

The CDR3 DNA follows: TGTGCCAGCAGTCCTACAGGGTTGGAGACCCAGTACTTC. This translates into CASSPTGLETQYF. J is TRBJ2-5 and V is TRBV27; TRBD1 is a possible D gene (6 bases). The CDR3 loop spans 13 amino acids. Germline V lookup: CDR1 MNHEY, CDR2 SMNVEV (reference sequence). V lost 5 bases and J lost 5, with 12 bases in between.